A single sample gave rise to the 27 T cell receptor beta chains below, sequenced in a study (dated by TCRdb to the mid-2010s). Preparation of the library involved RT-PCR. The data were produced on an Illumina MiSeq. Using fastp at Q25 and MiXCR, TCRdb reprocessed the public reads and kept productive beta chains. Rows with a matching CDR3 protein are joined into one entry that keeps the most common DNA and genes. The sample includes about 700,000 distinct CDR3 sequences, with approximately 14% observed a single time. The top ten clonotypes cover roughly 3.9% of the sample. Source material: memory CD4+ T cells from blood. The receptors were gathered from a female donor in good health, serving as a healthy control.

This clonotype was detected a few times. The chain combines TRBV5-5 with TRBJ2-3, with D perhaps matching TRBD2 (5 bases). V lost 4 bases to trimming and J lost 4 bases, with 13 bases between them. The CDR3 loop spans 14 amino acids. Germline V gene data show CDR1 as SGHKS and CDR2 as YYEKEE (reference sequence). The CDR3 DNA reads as TGTGCCAGCAGCGGTGTGGGAGATGCAGATACGCAGTATTTT. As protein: CASSGVGDADTQYF. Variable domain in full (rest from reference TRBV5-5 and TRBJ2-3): DAGVTQSPTHLIKTRGQQVTLRCSPISGHKSVSWYQQVLGQGPQFIFQYYEKEERGRGNFPDRFSARQFPNYSSELNVNALLLGDSALYLCASSGVGDADTQYFGPGTRLTVL.

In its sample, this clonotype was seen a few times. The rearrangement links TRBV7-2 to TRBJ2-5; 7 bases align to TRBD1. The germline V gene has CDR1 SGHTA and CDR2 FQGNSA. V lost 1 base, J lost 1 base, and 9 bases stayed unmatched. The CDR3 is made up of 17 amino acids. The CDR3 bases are TGTGCCAGCAGCTTAGGGTGGGGAGACAGGGCCCAAGAGACCCAGTACTTC. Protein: CASSLGWGDRAQETQYF.

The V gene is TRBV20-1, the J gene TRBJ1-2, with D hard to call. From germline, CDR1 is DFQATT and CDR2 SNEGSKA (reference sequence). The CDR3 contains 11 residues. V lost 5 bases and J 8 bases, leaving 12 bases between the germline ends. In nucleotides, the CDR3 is TGCAGTGCTGATACAGTCGACGGCTACACCTTC. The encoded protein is CSADTVDGYTF.

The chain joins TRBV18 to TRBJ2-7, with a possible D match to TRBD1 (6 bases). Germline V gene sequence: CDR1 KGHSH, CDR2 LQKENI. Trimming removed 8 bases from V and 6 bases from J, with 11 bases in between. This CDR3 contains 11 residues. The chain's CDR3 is CASQQGAEQYF. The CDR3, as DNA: TGTGCCAGCCAACAGGGTGCCGAGCAGTACTTC.

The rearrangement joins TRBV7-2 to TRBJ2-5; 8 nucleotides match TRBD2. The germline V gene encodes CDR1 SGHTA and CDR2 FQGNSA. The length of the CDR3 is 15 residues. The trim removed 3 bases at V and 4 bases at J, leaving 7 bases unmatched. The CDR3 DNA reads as TGTGCCAGCAGCTTTATTACGGGGGGGCGAGAGACCCAGTACTTC. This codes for CASSFITGGRETQYF.

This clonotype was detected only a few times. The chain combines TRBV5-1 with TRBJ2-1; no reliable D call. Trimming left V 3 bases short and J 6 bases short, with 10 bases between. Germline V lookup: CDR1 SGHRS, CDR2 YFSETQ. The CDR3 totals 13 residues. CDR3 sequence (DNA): TGCGCCAGCAGCTCCGTCCGCAGCAATGAGCAGTTCTTC. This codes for CASSSVRSNEQFF.

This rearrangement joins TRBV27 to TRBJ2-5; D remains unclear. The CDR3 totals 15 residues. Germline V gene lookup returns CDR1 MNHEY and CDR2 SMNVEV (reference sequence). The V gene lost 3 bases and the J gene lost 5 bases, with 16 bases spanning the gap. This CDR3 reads CASSFGYGSWETQYF. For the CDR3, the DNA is TGTGCCAGCAGTTTTGGGTACGGAAGTTGGGAGACCCAGTACTTC.

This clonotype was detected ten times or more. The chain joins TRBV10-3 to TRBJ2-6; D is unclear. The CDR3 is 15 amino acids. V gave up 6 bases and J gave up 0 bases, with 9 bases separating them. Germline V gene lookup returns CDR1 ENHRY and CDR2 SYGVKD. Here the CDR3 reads CAISPNPSGANVLTF. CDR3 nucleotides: TGTGCCATCAGCCCTAATCCCTCTGGGGCCAACGTCCTGACTTTC.

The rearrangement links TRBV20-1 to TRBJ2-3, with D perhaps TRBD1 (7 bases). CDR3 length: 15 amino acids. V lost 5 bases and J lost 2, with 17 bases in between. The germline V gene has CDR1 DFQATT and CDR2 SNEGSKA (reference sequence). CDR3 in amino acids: CSALRGALYTDTQYF. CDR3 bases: TGCAGTGCTCTCAGGGGGGCTCTTTACACAGATACGCAGTATTTT.

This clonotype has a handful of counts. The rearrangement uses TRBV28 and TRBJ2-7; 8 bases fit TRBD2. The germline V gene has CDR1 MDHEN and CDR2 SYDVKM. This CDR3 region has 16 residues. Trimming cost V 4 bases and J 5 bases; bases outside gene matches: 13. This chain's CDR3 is CASSSHGLAMINEQYF. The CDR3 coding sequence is TGTGCCAGCAGTTCACACGGACTAGCCATGATAAACGAGCAGTACTTC.

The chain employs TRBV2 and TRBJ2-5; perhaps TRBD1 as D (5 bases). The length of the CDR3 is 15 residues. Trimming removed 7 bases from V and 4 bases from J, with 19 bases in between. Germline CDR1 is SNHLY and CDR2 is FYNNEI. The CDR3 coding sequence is TGTGCCAGCACCTTTGGGGCCGGCGGTGGAGAGACCCAGTACTTC. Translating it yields CASTFGAGGGETQYF.

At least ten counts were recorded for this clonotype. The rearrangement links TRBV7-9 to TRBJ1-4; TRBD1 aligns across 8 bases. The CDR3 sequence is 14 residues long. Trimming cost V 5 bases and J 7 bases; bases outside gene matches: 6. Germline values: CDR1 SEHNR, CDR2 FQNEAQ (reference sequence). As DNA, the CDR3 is TGTGCCAGCAGCCGTGGACAGGGCAGTGAAAAACTGTTTTTT. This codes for CASSRGQGSEKLFF.

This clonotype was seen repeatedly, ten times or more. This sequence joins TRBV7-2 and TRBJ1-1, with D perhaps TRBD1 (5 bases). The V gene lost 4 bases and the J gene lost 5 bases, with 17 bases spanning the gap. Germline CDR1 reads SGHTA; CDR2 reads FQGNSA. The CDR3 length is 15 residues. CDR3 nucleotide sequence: TGTGCCAGCAGCTCCTTCAGGGTCGGCCTTACTGAAGCTTTCTTT. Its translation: CASSSFRVGLTEAFF.

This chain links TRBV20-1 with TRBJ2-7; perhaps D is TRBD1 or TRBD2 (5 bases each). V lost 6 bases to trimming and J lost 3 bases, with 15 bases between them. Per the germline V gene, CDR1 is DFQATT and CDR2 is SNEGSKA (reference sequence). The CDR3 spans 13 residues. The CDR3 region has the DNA TGCAGTGCCTCGGGACGGAGGATCTACGAGCAGTACTTC. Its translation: CSASGRRIYEQYF.

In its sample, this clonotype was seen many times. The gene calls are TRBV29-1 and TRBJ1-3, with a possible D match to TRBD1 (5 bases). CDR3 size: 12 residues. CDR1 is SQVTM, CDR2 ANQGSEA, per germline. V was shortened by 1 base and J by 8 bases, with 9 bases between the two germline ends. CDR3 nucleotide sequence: TGCAGCGTTGAAGCGGAAGGGGACACCATATATTTT. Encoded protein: CSVEAEGDTIYF. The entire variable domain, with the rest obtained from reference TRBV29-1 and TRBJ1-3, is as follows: SAVISQKPSRDICQRGTSLTIQCQVDSQVTMMFWYRQQPGQSLTLIATANQGSEATYESGFVIDKFPISRPNLTFSTLTVSNMSPEDSSIYLCSVEAEGDTIYFGEGSWLTVV.

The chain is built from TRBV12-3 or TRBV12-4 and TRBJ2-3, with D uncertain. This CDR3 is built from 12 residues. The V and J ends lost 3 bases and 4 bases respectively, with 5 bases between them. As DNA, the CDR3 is TGTGCCAGCAGTTTTCAGCCAGATACGCAGTATTTT. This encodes CASSFQPDTQYF.

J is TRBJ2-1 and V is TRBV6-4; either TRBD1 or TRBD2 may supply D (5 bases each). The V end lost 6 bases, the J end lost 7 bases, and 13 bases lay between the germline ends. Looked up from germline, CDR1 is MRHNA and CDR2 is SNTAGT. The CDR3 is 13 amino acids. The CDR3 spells CASSPHEGNEQFF. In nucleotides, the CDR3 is TGTGCCAGCAGCCCCCATGAGGGGAATGAGCAGTTCTTC.

The CDR3 nucleotides read TGTGCCAGCAGCCGGGGGCCCTCAGAGGAAAAACTGTTTTTT. This encodes CASSRGPSEEKLFF. The chain links TRBV6-5 to TRBJ1-4, with D perhaps matching TRBD1 (6 bases). This CDR3 contains 14 residues. Germline loops: CDR1 MNHEY, CDR2 SVGAGI. V was trimmed by 6 bases and J by 8 bases, leaving 16 bases between them.

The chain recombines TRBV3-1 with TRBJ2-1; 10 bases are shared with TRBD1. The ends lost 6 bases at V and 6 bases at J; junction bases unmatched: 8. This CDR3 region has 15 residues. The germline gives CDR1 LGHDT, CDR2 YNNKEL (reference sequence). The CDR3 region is CASSAPGQGRNEQFF. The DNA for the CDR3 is TGTGCCAGCAGTGCCCCGGGACAGGGGCGCAATGAGCAGTTCTTC.

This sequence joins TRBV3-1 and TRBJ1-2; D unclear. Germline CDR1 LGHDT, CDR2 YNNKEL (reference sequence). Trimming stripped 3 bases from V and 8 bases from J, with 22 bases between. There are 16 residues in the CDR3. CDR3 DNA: TGTGCCAGCAGCCACCCCCGGGAGGGAGGTAGCGTCGGCTACACCTTC. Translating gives CASSHPREGGSVGYTF.

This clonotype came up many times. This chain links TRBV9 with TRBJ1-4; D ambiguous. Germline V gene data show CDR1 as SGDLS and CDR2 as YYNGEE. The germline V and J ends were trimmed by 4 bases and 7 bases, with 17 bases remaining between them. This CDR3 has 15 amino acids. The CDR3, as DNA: TGTGCCAGCAGCCCCCAGGAGCGGGCGCGTGAAAAACTGTTTTTT. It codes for CASSPQERAREKLFF.

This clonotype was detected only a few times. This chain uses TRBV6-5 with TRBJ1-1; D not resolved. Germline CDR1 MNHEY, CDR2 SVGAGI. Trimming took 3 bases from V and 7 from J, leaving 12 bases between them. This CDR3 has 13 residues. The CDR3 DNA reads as TGTGCCAGCAGTTATGAAGGGCGCAGTGAAGCTTTCTTT. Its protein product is CASSYEGRSEAFF.

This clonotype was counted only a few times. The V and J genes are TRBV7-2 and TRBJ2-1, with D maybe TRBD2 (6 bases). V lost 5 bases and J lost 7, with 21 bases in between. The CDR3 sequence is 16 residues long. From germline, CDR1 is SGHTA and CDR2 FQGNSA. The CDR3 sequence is CASSPLGTLPRNEQFF. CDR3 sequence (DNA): TGTGCCAGCAGCCCACTCGGGACTCTGCCCCGGAATGAGCAGTTCTTC.

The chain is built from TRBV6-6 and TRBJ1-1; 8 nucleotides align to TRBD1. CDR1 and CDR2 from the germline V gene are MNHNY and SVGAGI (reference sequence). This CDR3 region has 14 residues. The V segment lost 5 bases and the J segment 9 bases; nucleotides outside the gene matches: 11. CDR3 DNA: TGTGCCAGCAGTGATACAGGGGGTAGGGATAAAGCTTTCTTT. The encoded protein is CASSDTGGRDKAFF.

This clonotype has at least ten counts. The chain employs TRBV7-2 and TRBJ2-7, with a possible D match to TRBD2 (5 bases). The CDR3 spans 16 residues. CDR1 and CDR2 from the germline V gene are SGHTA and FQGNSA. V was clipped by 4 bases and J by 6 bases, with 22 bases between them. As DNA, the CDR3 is TGTGCCAGCAGCTGGTCCGAGGCGGGCTTGAGAGGCGAGCAGTACTTC. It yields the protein CASSWSEAGLRGEQYF.

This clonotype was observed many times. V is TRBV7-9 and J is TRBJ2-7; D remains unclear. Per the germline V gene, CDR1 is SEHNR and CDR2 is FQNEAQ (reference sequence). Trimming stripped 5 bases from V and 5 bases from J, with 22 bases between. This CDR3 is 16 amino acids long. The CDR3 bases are TGTGCCAGCAGCGCAAGGGTAACTCTTCGTCTGAACGAGCAGTACTTC. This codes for CASSARVTLRLNEQYF.

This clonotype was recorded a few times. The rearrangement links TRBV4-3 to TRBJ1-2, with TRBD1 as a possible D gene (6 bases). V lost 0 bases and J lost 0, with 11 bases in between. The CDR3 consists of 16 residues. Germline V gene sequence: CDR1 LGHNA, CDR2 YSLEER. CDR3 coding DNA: TGCGCCAGCAGCCAAGAATCCAGGACAGCTAACTATGGCTACACCTTC. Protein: CASSQESRTANYGYTF.